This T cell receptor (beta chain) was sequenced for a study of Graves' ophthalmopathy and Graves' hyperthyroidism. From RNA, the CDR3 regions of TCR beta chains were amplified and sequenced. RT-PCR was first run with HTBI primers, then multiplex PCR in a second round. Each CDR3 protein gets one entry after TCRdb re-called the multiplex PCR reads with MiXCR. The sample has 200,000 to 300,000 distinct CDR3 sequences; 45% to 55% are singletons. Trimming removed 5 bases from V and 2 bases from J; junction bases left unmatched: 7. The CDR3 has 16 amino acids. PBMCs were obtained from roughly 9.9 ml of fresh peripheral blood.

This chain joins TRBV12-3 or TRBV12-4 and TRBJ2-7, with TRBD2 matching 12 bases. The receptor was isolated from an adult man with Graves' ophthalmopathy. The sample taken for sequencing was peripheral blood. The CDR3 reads CASSPQTSGSTYEQYF. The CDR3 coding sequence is TGTGCCAGCAGTCCCCAGACTAGCGGGAGTACCTACGAGCAGTACTTC.